The rows below give T cell receptor beta chains drawn from one sample of a study of T cells after yellow fever vaccination. One entry per CDR3 protein, called by TCRdb with MiXCR from the 5' RACE reads. Of approximately 510,000 distinct CDR3 sequences listed, 20% to 25% are singletons. The sequencing here drew on PBMCs, taken 21 days after the first yellow fever vaccination. Source of these receptors: a man aged 18 to 35 who received the YFV17D yellow fever vaccine. Both conserved end residues are part of each CDR3. The D gene is left open where the match is weak. Rows give clone size only sometimes, using once, few, many, or a class for an expanded clone.

J gene: TRBJ1-1
clone size: NA
V gene: TRBV5-1
D gene: TRBD1
CDR3 protein: CASSLDLQGGTEAFF
CDR3 DNA: TGCGCCAGCAGCTTGGATTTACAGGGGGGCACTGAAGCTTTCTTT

J gene: TRBJ2-7
clone size: few
V gene: TRBV27
D gene: TRBD2
CDR3 protein: CASSLIAGPLYF
CDR3 DNA: TGTGCCAGCAGTTTAATAGCGGGCCCGCTGTACTTC

J gene: TRBJ1-6
clone size: NA
V gene: TRBV4-1
D gene: NA
CDR3 protein: CASSQVDRAFGGSPLHF
CDR3 DNA: TGCGCCAGCAGCCAAGTGGATCGTGCCTTCGGGGGTTCACCCCTCCACTTT

J gene: TRBJ2-3
clone size: few
V gene: TRBV2
D gene: NA
CDR3 protein: CASTWGSTDTQYF
CDR3 DNA: TGTGCCAGCACGTGGGGTAGCACAGATACGCAGTATTTT

J gene: TRBJ1-1
clone size: NA
V gene: TRBV7-2
D gene: NA
CDR3 protein: CASSFSRPDEAFF
CDR3 DNA: TGTGCCAGCAGTTTTTCCCGACCCGACGAAGCTTTCTTT

J gene: TRBJ1-2
clone size: few
V gene: TRBV11-2
D gene: NA
CDR3 protein: CASSLDLPGARRNGYTF
CDR3 DNA: TGTGCCAGCAGCTTAGATTTGCCGGGGGCGCGAAGGAATGGCTACACCTTC

J gene: TRBJ1-1
clone size: few
V gene: TRBV7-2
D gene: NA
CDR3 protein: CASSSTSTRDTEAFF
CDR3 DNA: TGTGCCAGCAGCTCGACCTCCACAAGGGACACTGAAGCTTTCTTT

J gene: TRBJ1-4
clone size: NA
V gene: TRBV29-1
D gene: NA
CDR3 protein: CSVAPEATNEKLFF
CDR3 DNA: TGCAGCGTGGCCCCAGAGGCAACTAATGAAAAACTGTTTTTT

J gene: TRBJ2-5
clone size: NA
V gene: TRBV7-2
D gene: TRBD2
CDR3 protein: CASSQSGGKETQYF
CDR3 DNA: TGTGCCAGCAGCCAGAGCGGGGGGAAAGAGACCCAGTACTTC

J gene: TRBJ2-7
clone size: NA
V gene: TRBV29-1
D gene: NA
CDR3 protein: CSVVGDTTYEQYF
CDR3 DNA: TGCAGCGTGGTCGGGGACACCACCTACGAGCAGTACTTC

J gene: TRBJ2-3
clone size: few
V gene: TRBV7-6
D gene: TRBD2
CDR3 protein: CASSPHGGGATDTQYF
CDR3 DNA: TGTGCCAGCAGCCCCCATGGCGGGGGGGCAACAGATACGCAGTATTTT

J gene: TRBJ1-5
clone size: few
V gene: TRBV6-2/TRBV6-3
D gene: NA
CDR3 protein: CASSWGGPQPQHF
CDR3 DNA: TGTGCCAGCAGTTGGGGGGGCCCGCAGCCCCAGCATTTT